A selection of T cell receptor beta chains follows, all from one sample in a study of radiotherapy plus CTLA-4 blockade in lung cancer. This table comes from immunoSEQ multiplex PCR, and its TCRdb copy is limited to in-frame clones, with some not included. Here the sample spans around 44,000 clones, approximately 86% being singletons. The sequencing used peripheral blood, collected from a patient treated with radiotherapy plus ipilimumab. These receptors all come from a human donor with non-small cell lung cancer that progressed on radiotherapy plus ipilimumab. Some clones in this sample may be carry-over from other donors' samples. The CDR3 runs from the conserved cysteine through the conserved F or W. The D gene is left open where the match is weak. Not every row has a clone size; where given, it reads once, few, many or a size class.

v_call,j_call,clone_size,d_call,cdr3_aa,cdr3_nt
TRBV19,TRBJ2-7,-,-,CASSEGTLQNEQYF,TGTGCCAGTAGTGAGGGCACCCTACAAAACGAGCAGTACTTC
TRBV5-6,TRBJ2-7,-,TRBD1,CASSLVQGAYEQYF,TGTGCCAGCAGCTTGGTCCAGGGGGCTTACGAGCAGTACTTC
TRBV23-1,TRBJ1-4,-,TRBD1,CASSQISWRTGDEKLFF,TGCGCCAGCAGTCAAATCTCGTGGAGGACAGGGGATGAAAAACTGTTTTTT
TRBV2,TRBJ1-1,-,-,CAVGPGTEAFF,TGTGCGGTCGGACCGGGGACTGAAGCTTTCTTT
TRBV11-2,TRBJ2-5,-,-,CASSAELPAETQYF,TGTGCCAGCAGCGCCGAGCTCCCCGCGGAGACCCAGTACTTC
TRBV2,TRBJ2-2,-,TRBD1,CASSPDRANTGELFF,TGTGCCAGCAGTCCCGACAGGGCGAACACCGGGGAGCTGTTTTTT
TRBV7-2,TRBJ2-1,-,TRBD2,CASSLGLAGVGEQFF,TGTGCCAGCAGCTTAGGACTAGCGGGAGTAGGGGAGCAGTTCTTC
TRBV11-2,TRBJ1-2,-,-,CASSSGQQANYGYTF,TGTGCCAGCAGCTCGGGTCAACAGGCGAACTATGGCTACACCTTC
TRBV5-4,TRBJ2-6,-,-,CASSLGVSGANVLTF,TGTGCCAGCAGCTTAGGGGTTTCTGGGGCCAACGTCCTGACTTTC
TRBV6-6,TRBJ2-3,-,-,CASSLTDTQYF,TGTGCCAGCAGCCTGACAGATACGCAGTATTTT
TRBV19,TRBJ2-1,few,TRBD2,CASSIVTSGRTMKQFF,TGTGCCAGTAGTATAGTAACTAGCGGACGTACAATGAAGCAGTTCTTC
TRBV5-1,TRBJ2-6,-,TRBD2,CASNKGLAGGLGANVLTF,TGCGCCAGCAACAAGGGACTAGCGGGGGGGCTTGGGGCCAACGTCCTGACTTTC
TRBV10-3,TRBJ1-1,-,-,CAISEHDGTNTEAFF,TGTGCCATCAGTGAGCATGACGGGACAAACACTGAAGCTTTCTTT
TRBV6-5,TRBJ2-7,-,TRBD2,CASSSRTSTNEQYF,TGTGCCAGCAGTTCACGGACTAGTACCAACGAGCAGTACTTC
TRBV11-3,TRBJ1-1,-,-,CASSFSGGNTEAFF,TGTGCCAGCAGCTTCTCGGGGGGGAACACTGAAGCTTTCTTT
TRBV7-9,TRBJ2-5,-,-,CASRKPGEFDETQYF,TGTGCCAGCAGGAAACCGGGAGAGTTCGACGAGACCCAGTACTTC
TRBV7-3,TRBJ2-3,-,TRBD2,CASSPGLAADTQYF,TGTGCCAGCAGCCCCGGACTAGCTGCAGATACGCAGTATTTT
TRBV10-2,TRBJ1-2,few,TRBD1,CASRPGTGGYTF,TGCGCCAGCAGACCTGGGACAGGCGGCTACACCTTC
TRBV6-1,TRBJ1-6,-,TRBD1,CASIQTGVYSPLHF,TGTGCCAGCATCCAGACAGGGGTATACTCACCCCTCCACTTT
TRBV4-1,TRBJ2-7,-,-,CASSQDRAGPSSYEQYF,TGCGCCAGCAGCCAAGATAGGGCAGGGCCTAGCTCCTACGAGCAGTACTTC
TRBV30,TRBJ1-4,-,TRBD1,CAWRHKTGAGEKLFF,TGTGCCTGGAGACATAAGACAGGGGCAGGTGAAAAACTGTTTTTT
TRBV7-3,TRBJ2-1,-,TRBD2,CASSLSGGASEQFF,TGTGCCAGCAGCCTTAGCGGGGGGGCCTCTGAGCAGTTCTTC
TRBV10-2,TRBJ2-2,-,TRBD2,CASSELAGRGELFF,TGCGCCAGCAGTGAACTAGCGGGACGCGGGGAGCTGTTTTTT
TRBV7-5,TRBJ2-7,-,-,CARSSRLAGEYEQYF,TGTGCCAGAAGCTCGAGACTAGCGGGAGAATACGAGCAGTACTTC
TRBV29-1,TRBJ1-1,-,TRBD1,CRVHRQGTNTEAFF,TGCAGAGTCCACCGACAGGGAACAAACACTGAAGCTTTCTTT
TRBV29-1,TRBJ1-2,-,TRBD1,CSLKLTGVAGYTF,TGCAGCCTTAAATTGACAGGGGTGGCTGGCTACACCTTC
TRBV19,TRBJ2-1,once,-,CASSIGTTNEQFF,TGTGCCAGTAGTATTGGAACTACCAATGAGCAGTTCTTC
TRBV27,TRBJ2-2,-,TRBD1,CASSSGRDRGHTGELFF,TGTGCCAGCAGTTCGGGCCGGGACAGGGGACACACCGGGGAGCTGTTTTTT
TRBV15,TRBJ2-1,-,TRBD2,CATSRLAGIYNEQFF,TGTGCCACCAGCAGACTAGCGGGAATATACAATGAGCAGTTCTTC
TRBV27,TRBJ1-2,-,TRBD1,CASSGGQGADGYTF,TGTGCCAGCAGCGGGGGACAGGGGGCCGATGGCTACACCTTC
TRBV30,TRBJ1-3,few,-,CAWSSGHTGNTIYF,TGTGCCTGGTCCTCAGGGCATACTGGAAACACCATATATTTT
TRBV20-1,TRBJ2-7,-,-,CSASGPEQYF,TGCAGTGCTTCAGGGCCCGAGCAGTACTTC
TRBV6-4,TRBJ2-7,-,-,CARFIGQISYEQYF,TGTGCCCGGTTTATTGGGCAGATTTCCTACGAGCAGTACTTC
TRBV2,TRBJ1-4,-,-,CASSLLTTNEKLFF,TGTGCCAGCAGCCTGCTCACTACTAATGAAAAACTGTTTTTT
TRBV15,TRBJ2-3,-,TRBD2,CATSRGPQRGSTDTQYF,TGTGCCACCAGCAGAGGACCTCAGCGGGGGAGCACAGATACGCAGTATTTT
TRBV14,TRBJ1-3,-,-,CASSQDAGTGGIIGNTIYF,TGTGCCAGCAGCCAAGATGCGGGCACCGGAGGAATCATTGGAAACACCATATATTTT
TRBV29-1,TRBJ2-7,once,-,CSVDISYEQYF,TGCAGCGTTGATATCTCCTACGAGCAGTACTTC
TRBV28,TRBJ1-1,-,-,CASSLSGGLNTEAFF,TGTGCCAGCAGTTTATCGGGAGGTTTGAACACTGAAGCTTTCTTT
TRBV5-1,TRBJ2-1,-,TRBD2,CASSFSGGAPNEQFF,TGCGCCAGCAGCTTCAGCGGGGGGGCCCCCAATGAGCAGTTCTTC
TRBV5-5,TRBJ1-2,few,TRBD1,CASSQSSGTGGGYTF,TGTGCCAGCAGCCAATCCTCCGGGACAGGGGGCGGCTACACCTTC
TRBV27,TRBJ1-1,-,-,CASSLDRSNTEAFF,TGTGCCAGCAGTTTAGACAGGTCGAACACTGAAGCTTTCTTT
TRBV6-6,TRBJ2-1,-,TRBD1,CASSYSWQGERNEQFF,TGTGCCAGCAGTTACTCTTGGCAGGGGGAGAGGAATGAGCAGTTCTTC
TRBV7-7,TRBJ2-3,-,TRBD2,CASSRLATSTDTQYF,TGTGCCAGCAGTAGACTAGCGACTAGCACAGATACGCAGTATTTT
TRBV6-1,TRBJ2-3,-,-,CASSEGGEQYF,TGTGCCAGCAGTGAAGGTGGAGAGCAGTATTTT
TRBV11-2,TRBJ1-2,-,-,CASSLFQGWRYGYTF,TGTGCCAGCAGCTTATTTCAGGGGTGGCGCTATGGCTACACCTTC
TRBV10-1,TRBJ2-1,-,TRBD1,CASRPGQGAREQFF,TGCGCCAGCAGACCGGGACAGGGGGCGCGGGAGCAGTTCTTC
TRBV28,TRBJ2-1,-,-,CASSRGLLSYNEQFF,TGTGCCAGCAGTCGCGGACTCCTTTCATACAATGAGCAGTTCTTC
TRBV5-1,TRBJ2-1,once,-,CASTRGKDEQFF,TGCGCCAGCACCCGAGGGAAGGATGAGCAGTTCTTC
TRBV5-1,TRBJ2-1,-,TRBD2,CASSLIGASGSAYNEQFF,TGCGCCAGCAGCTTGATCGGCGCTAGCGGGAGCGCCTACAATGAGCAGTTCTTC
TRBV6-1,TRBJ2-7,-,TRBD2,CASSEATSGSGEQYF,TGTGCCAGCAGTGAAGCGACTAGCGGGAGTGGCGAGCAGTACTTC
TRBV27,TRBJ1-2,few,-,CASSLRGAGIYGYTF,TGTGCCAGCAGTTTACGGGGGGCTGGGATCTATGGCTACACCTTC
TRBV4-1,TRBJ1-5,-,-,CASSQDYQGLQPQHF,TGCGCCAGCAGCCAAGACTATCAGGGTCTACAGCCCCAGCATTTT